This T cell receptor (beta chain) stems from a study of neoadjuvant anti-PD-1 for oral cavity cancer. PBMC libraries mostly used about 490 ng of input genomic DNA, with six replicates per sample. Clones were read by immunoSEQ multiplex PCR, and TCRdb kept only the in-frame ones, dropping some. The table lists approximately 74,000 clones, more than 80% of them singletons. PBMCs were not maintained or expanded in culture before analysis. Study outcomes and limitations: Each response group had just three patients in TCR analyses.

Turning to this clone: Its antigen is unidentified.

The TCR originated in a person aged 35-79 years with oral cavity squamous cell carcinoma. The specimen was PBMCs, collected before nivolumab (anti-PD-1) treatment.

CDR3 residues: CASSYGTGWNEKLFF. As DNA, the CDR3 is TGCGCCAGCAGCTATGGGACAGGGTGGAATGAAAAACTGTTTTTT. V gene TRBV5-1 combines with J gene TRBJ1-4; 9 bases align to TRBD1. V was pared by 3 bases and J by 5 bases, with 5 bases of the junction left unmatched. This CDR3 has 15 amino acids. Germline CDR1 reads SGHRS; CDR2 reads YFSETQ.